This T cell receptor beta chain was obtained from a study of human T cells and chemical hapten exposure. The wider study: Throughout a study of about 6 months, patients underwent weekly scalp administration of diphenylcyclopropenone doses. The study, taken as a whole, reports: Counts of TCRs above 1 in 1000 frequency stayed unchanged with DPC sensitization. It was expanded TCRs that formed significantly more large CDR3 similarity clusters than controls did.

From the RACE reads, TCRdb called clonotypes with MiXCR, one entry per CDR3 protein. The sample has 80,000 to 100,000 distinct CDR3 sequences; roughly 7.6% are singletons. This clonotype was seen more than once but under ten times. Its antigen is currently unknown. As for time point: patch test 1, 2 weeks after DPC sensitization. The treatment denotes: therapeutic diphenylcyclopropenone sensitization with weekly scalp DPC. Germline V CDR1 and CDR2: SGHAT, FQNNGV. V gave up 2 bases and J gave up 2 bases, with 14 bases separating them. CDR3 length equals 16 residues. The input for sequencing was whole blood, taken in connection with sensitization to the hapten diphenylcyclopropenone (DPC). The receptor's source is a woman aged 25 to 39 with alopecia areata. Some clones in this sample may be carry-over from other donors' samples. The V and J genes are TRBV11-2 and TRBJ2-3; the D gene is possibly TRBD1 (6 bases). CDR3 region: CASSLIVQGPTDTQYF. CDR3 nucleotide sequence: TGTGCCAGCAGCTTAATCGTTCAGGGGCCCACAGATACGCAGTATTTT.